Following are 32 T cell receptor beta chains from one sample sequenced in a study of beta chain features in type 1 diabetes. Isolated RNA was reverse transcribed in full, so expressed TCRB transcripts were sequenced. The protocol was immunoSEQ multiplex PCR, while the TCRdb copy is restricted to in-frame clones and leaves out a portion. The sample contains 130,000 or so clones, roughly 9.3% of which appear only once. What was sequenced was central memory CD4+ T cells from blood. These TCRs come from a woman aged 40 to 50 in good health.

The chain links TRBV4-2 to TRBJ2-3; D gene unclear. In germline, CDR1 is LGHNA, CDR2 YNFKEQ. The length of the CDR3 is 15 residues. V was shortened by 2 bases and J by 1 base, with 10 bases between the two germline ends. The CDR3 coding sequence is TGTGCCAGCAGCCAATCCTCAGTGGGCACAGATACGCAGTATTTT. Its translation: CASSQSSVGTDTQYF.

This clone has just a few counts. This chain links TRBV6-5 with TRBJ2-1; 10 nucleotides agree with TRBD1. The CDR3 is 14 amino acids. The V gene's germline CDR1 is MNHEY and CDR2 SVGAGI. After removal of 5 bases from V and 8 bases from J, the junction contained 6 bases not matched to a gene. Written as DNA, the CDR3 is TGTGCCAGCAGTATCGGACAGGGGGGCGATGAGCAGTTCTTC. This sequence encodes CASSIGQGGDEQFF.

The table lists this clone with a few counts. The rearrangement joins TRBV6-5 to TRBJ2-7, with TRBD1 matching over 9 bases. V lost 4 bases to trimming and J lost 3 bases; unmatched junction nucleotides: 7. Germline V CDR1 and CDR2: MNHEY, SVGAGI. The length of the CDR3 is 15 residues. The CDR3 coding sequence is TGTGCCAGCAGTTCGTCAGGGGACAGGGTCTACGAGCAGTACTTC. Amino acids: CASSSSGDRVYEQYF.

V usage is TRBV5-6 and J usage is TRBJ1-5, with D hard to call. The germline V gene encodes CDR1 SGHDT and CDR2 YYEEEE. The CDR3 runs to 12 residues. V lost 2 bases to trimming and J lost 6 bases, with 6 bases between them. In DNA, the CDR3 is TGTGCCAGCAGCTTACGAGGTCAGCCCCAGCATTTT. It is translated as CASSLRGQPQHF. The variable domain in full, completed from reference TRBV5-6 and TRBJ1-5, reads DAGVTQSPTHLIKTRGQQVTLRCSPKSGHDTVSWYQQALGQGPQFIFQYYEEEERQRGNFPDRFSGHQFPNYSSELNVNALLLGDSALYLCASSLRGQPQHFGDGTRLSIL.

This clone was counted only a few times. The V and J genes are TRBV18 and TRBJ2-7, with a possible D match to TRBD2 (5 bases). Germline loops: CDR1 KGHSH, CDR2 LQKENI. V lost 5 bases and J lost 6, with 14 bases in between. The CDR3 is made up of 13 amino acids. For the CDR3, the DNA is TGTGCCAGCTCAGCAGCCGGGGTTCCCGAGCAGTACTTC. This codes for CASSAAGVPEQYF.

At least ten counts were recorded for this clone. This chain uses TRBV11-2 with TRBJ2-5; 10 bases map to TRBD1. The V and J ends lost 1 base and 5 bases, in that order; junction bases with no gene match: 4. This CDR3 is built from 15 residues. CDR1 and CDR2 from the germline V gene are SGHAT and FQNNGV. CDR3 sequence reads: CASSLGGTGDETQYF. In DNA form, the CDR3 reads TGTGCCAGCAGCTTAGGGGGGACAGGGGATGAGACCCAGTACTTC.

This clone came up many times. The gene calls are TRBV19 and TRBJ2-1; 7 bases fit TRBD1. The CDR3 loop spans 14 amino acids. Unmatched junction bases numbered 11, after V lost 8 bases and J lost 7 bases. Germline values: CDR1 LNHDA, CDR2 SQIVND (reference sequence). CDR3 loop: CASATGQPTNEQFF. The CDR3 DNA sequence: TGTGCCAGTGCCACGGGACAGCCGACGAATGAGCAGTTCTTC.

Many counts were recorded for this clone. The chain carries TRBV10-3 and TRBJ1-1; 10 bases align to TRBD1. Germline-derived CDR1 and CDR2 are ENHRY and SYGVKD. The CDR3 spans 13 residues. V shed 7 bases and J 10 bases; nucleotides not matched to a gene: 9. The CDR3 nucleotides read TGTGCCATCACTGGGACAGGGGAATCGGGAGCTTTCTTT. This sequence encodes CAITGTGESGAFF.

The table lists this clone with a few counts. The chain recombines TRBV6-1 with TRBJ2-1, with 9 bases fitting TRBD1. This CDR3 has 15 amino acids. J was trimmed by 7 bases and V by 6 bases; bases with no gene match: 10. The germline gives CDR1 MNHNS, CDR2 SASEGT. The CDR3 DNA sequence: TGTGCCAGCAGAATGTTGGGACAGGGCAGGAATGAGCAGTTCTTC. As protein: CASRMLGQGRNEQFF.

The chain recombines TRBV6-5 with TRBJ1-2; D might be TRBD1 (6 bases). CDR1 and CDR2 from the germline V gene are MNHEY and SVGAGI. The ends were cut back, 6 bases at V and 8 bases at J, with 22 bases in the middle. The length of the CDR3 is 15 residues. CDR3 DNA: TGTGCCAGCAGGTACCGGGACACTGGGACGTGGGGCTACACCTTC. Protein sequence: CASRYRDTGTWGYTF.

This clone has only a few counts. The gene calls are TRBV21-1 and TRBJ2-1; the listed D gene, TRBD1, was not tested against the DNA. TRBV21-1 is given as a pseudogene. The CDR3 runs 15 residues. The CDR3 spells CASRRIGQGYNEQFF. The CDR3, as DNA: TGTGCCAGCAGAAGAATCGGACAGGGCTACAATGAGCAGTTCTTC.

On this clone itself: The same CDR3 can be traced to other DNA sequences in this sample. The V and J genes are TRBV30 and TRBJ1-2, with 7 bases lining up with TRBD1. After removal of 0 bases from V and 0 bases from J, the junction contained 16 bases not matched to a gene. The CDR3 spans 19 residues. Germline assignment: CDR1 GTSNPN and CDR2 SVGIG (reference sequence). The CDR3 DNA is TGTGCCTGGAGTGTACTGTTCCGGACAGGCGGAAACCCTAACTATGGCTACACCTTC. Protein: CAWSVLFRTGGNPNYGYTF. The full variable domain, rest sourced from reference TRBV30 and TRBJ1-2, is SQTIHQWPATLVQPVGSPLSLECTVEGTSNPNLYWYRQAAGRGLQLLFYSVGIGQISSEVPQNLSASRPQDRQFILSSKKLLLSDSGFYLCAWSVLFRTGGNPNYGYTFGSGTRLTVV.

The CDR3 sequence: CAIRPGQGAGGELFF. In DNA form, the CDR3 reads TGTGCCATCAGGCCGGGACAGGGGGCCGGCGGGGAGCTGTTTTTT. The chain recombines TRBV10-3 with TRBJ2-2; 12 bases are shared with TRBD1. With V trimmed by 6 bases and J by 7 bases, 6 bases remained unmatched. The germline gives CDR1 ENHRY, CDR2 SYGVKD. The CDR3 covers 15 residues.

The sample holds a few counts of this clone. Other DNA sequences in this specimen translate into the identical CDR3. The chain uses TRBV5-1 and TRBJ1-4; D call uncertain. Germline CDR1 and CDR2: SGHRS and YFSETQ. Trimming stripped 0 bases from V and 2 bases from J, with 5 bases between. This CDR3 has 14 residues. In DNA form, the CDR3 reads TGCGCCAGCAGCTTGGACAGCACTAATGAAAAACTGTTTTTT. Amino acid sequence: CASSLDSTNEKLFF.

This clone appeared a single time. The V gene is TRBV5-1, the J gene TRBJ1-6; 7 bases align to TRBD1. The CDR3 totals 16 residues. J was trimmed by 2 bases and V by 4 bases; bases with no gene match: 6. Germline loops: CDR1 SGHRS, CDR2 YFSETQ. CDR3 sequence (DNA): TGCGCCAGCAGCCTAACAACAGGGGCCTATAATTCACCCCTCCACTTT. This translates into CASSLTTGAYNSPLHF.

This sequence joins TRBV29-1 and TRBJ2-3; unclear D gene. From germline, CDR1 is SQVTM and CDR2 ANQGSEA. V lost 4 bases and J 2 bases, leaving 7 bases between the germline ends. The CDR3 has 12 residues. The CDR3 bases are TGCAGCGTTGCGGCGGTCACAGATACGCAGTATTTT. Residues: CSVAAVTDTQYF.

J is TRBJ2-5 and V is TRBV5-4; tentative D call: TRBD2 (5 bases). CDR3 size: 14 residues. Germline CDR1 SGHNT, CDR2 YYREEE (reference sequence). V was pared by 1 base and J by 1 base, with 8 bases between. DNA of the CDR3: TGTGCCAGCAGCTTGCCGAGGGTCCAAGAGACCCAGTACTTC. Translating gives CASSLPRVQETQYF.

Ten or more counts support this clone. The rearrangement uses TRBV4-1 and TRBJ1-6; D call uncertain. This CDR3 comprises 15 residues. Per germline, CDR1 MGHRA and CDR2 YSYEKL. Trimming removed 6 bases from V and 5 bases from J, with 14 bases in between. In DNA form, the CDR3 reads TGCGCCAGCAGAAGAGAGTGGTCTGATAATTCACCCCTCCACTTT. Residues: CASRREWSDNSPLHF.

The chain joins TRBV14 to TRBJ1-1; perhaps TRBD1 as D (6 bases). V shed 5 bases and J shed 0 bases, with 10 bases lying between them. Germline loops: CDR1 SGHDN, CDR2 FVKESK. The CDR3 has 14 residues. The CDR3 DNA reads TGTGCCAGCAGCAACAGGGCAATGAACACTGAAGCTTTCTTT. Residues: CASSNRAMNTEAFF.

This clone was counted ten times or more. CDR3 loop: CASSLVPGASGYTF. The CDR3 DNA sequence: TGTGCCAGCAGCTTAGTTCCAGGGGCGAGTGGCTACACCTTC. The chain joins TRBV7-2 to TRBJ1-2; possibly TRBD1 for D (6 bases). The germline V and J ends were trimmed by 1 base and 7 bases, with 13 bases remaining between them. Germline V gene sequence: CDR1 SGHTA, CDR2 FQGNSA. There are 14 residues in the CDR3. The variable domain in full, completed from reference TRBV7-2 and TRBJ1-2, reads GAGVSQSPSNKVTEKGKDVELRCDPISGHTALYWYRQSLGQGLEFLIYFQGNSAPDKSGLPSDRFSAERTGGSVSTLTIQRTQQEDSAVYLCASSLVPGASGYTFGSGTRLTVV.

This clone was observed at least ten times. The chain recombines TRBV29-1 with TRBJ1-2; a weak D match, TRBD1 (5 bases). V lost 7 bases and J lost 4, with 13 bases in between. The CDR3 loop spans 12 amino acids. CDR1 and CDR2 from the germline V gene are SQVTM and ANQGSEA. As DNA, the CDR3 is TGCAGCGGGCAAACAGGACCCTATGGCTACACCTTC. Translation: CSGQTGPYGYTF. Looking up the rest from reference TRBV29-1 and TRBJ1-2 gives the full variable domain: SAVISQKPSRDICQRGTSLTIQCQVDSQVTMMFWYRQQPGQSLTLIATANQGSEATYESGFVIDKFPISRPNLTFSTLTVSNMSPEDSSIYLCSGQTGPYGYTFGSGTRLTVV.

The J gene is TRBJ2-1, the V gene TRBV18; possible D gene TRBD2, 6 bases. This CDR3 is built from 15 residues. Trimming removed 6 bases from V and 4 bases from J, with 16 bases in between. Germline V CDR1 and CDR2: KGHSH, LQKENI. The CDR3 is CASSRGMGSYNEQFF. In nucleotides, the CDR3 is TGTGCCAGCTCCCGCGGGATGGGTAGTTACAATGAGCAGTTCTTC.

This clone occurred a few times. The V and J genes are TRBV7-9 and TRBJ1-5; the D gene is possibly TRBD1 (6 bases). The germline V and J ends were trimmed by 5 bases and 6 bases, with 14 bases remaining between them. CDR3 length equals 14 residues. Germline values: CDR1 SEHNR, CDR2 FQNEAQ (reference sequence). DNA of the CDR3: TGTGCCAGCAGCCCGGACGGGGGGCTTCAGCCCCAGCATTTT. It specifies CASSPDGGLQPQHF.

This clone appeared a few times. V and J are TRBV6-1 and TRBJ1-2, with TRBD1 identical over 7 bases. Germline-derived CDR1 and CDR2 are MNHNS and SASEGT. The CDR3 is 15 residues long. Unmatched junction bases numbered 7, after V lost 2 bases and J lost 4 bases. The CDR3 DNA reads TGTGCCAGCAGTGAATACTACAGGGGTGCCTATGGCTACACCTTC. It specifies CASSEYYRGAYGYTF.

This clone was recorded many times. This rearrangement joins TRBV5-1 to TRBJ2-7, with 10 positions matching TRBD1. The trim removed 3 bases at V and 4 bases at J, leaving 4 bases unmatched. This CDR3 has 14 amino acids. CDR1 and CDR2 (germline): SGHRS, YFSETQ. The CDR3 nucleotides read TGCGCCAGCAGCTCGACAGGGGGCAAATACGAGCAGTACTTC. The encoded protein is CASSSTGGKYEQYF. The full variable domain, its missing parts supplied by reference TRBV5-1 and TRBJ2-7, is KAGVTQTPRYLIKTRGQQVTLSCSPISGHRSVSWYQQTPGQGLQFLFEYFSETQRNKGNFPGRFSGRQFSNSRSEMNVSTLELGDSALYLCASSSTGGKYEQYFGPGTRLTVT.

This clone was detected ten times or more. The rearrangement joins TRBV29-1 to TRBJ2-4; D unclear. The CDR3 consists of 12 residues. V was cut by 4 bases and J by 1 base, with 5 bases left in between. The germline CDR1 and CDR2 sequences are SQVTM and ANQGSEA. The CDR3 sequence: CSVAEAKNIQYF. The DNA for the CDR3 is TGCAGCGTTGCGGAGGCCAAAAACATTCAGTACTTC.

This clone showed up just a few times. The identical CDR3 is also encoded by other nucleotide sequences in the sample. The chain recombines TRBV4-3 with TRBJ2-7; TRBD2 matches at 8 bases. The CDR3 covers 15 residues. Germline lookup yields CDR1 LGHNA and CDR2 YSLEER. The V and J ends lost 3 bases and 4 bases, in that order; junction bases with no gene match: 8. The CDR3 DNA follows: TGCGCCAGCAGCCAGGACGGACGCGGGGGGTACGAGCAGTACTTC. Translation gives CASSQDGRGGYEQYF.

Many counts were recorded for this clone. J is TRBJ1-1 and V is TRBV7-2, with 8 bases identical to TRBD1. Germline V lookup: CDR1 SGHTA, CDR2 FQGNSA. With V trimmed by 6 bases and J by 4 bases, 4 bases remained unmatched. The length of the CDR3 is 13 residues. CDR3 coding DNA: TGTGCCAGCAGGACTCAGGGGGCCACTGAAGCTTTCTTT. It codes for CASRTQGATEAFF.

This clone has a handful of counts. V and J are TRBV4-1 and TRBJ2-7, with 11 bases identical to TRBD1. In germline, CDR1 is MGHRA, CDR2 YSYEKL. The CDR3 loop spans 15 amino acids. V was pared by 1 base and J by 11 bases, with 10 bases of the junction left unmatched. Here the CDR3 DNA reads TGCGCCAGCAGCCAAGTGCCGGGACAGGGGGTAGAAGAGTACTTC. This sequence encodes CASSQVPGQGVEEYF.

This clone occurred many times. The chain has TRBV6-1 and TRBJ1-2, with 7 bases aligning to TRBD1. Germline V CDR1 and CDR2: MNHNS, SASEGT. This CDR3 comprises 13 residues. Trimming at V came to 1 base and at J to 7 bases, leaving 3 bases not matched to a gene. This CDR3 reads CASSEGQGGGYTF. As DNA, the CDR3 is TGTGCCAGCAGTGAAGGACAGGGTGGTGGCTACACCTTC.

The DNA for the CDR3 is TGCGCCAGCAGCCAAGGACGGCAGGGGGGCCGGGGATTGTTTTTT. Translated: CASSQGRQGGRGLFF. The V and J genes are TRBV4-1 and TRBJ1-4, with TRBD1 matching over 7 bases. The CDR3 consists of 15 residues. Germline V CDR1 and CDR2: MGHRA, YSYEKL. After removal of 1 base from V and 15 bases from J, the junction contained 14 bases not matched to a gene.

The chain carries TRBV7-9 and TRBJ1-2, with a weak D call TRBD1 (6 bases). CDR1 is SEHNR and CDR2 is FQNEAQ in the germline V gene (reference sequence). The CDR3 loop spans 13 amino acids. The V gene lost 8 bases and the J gene lost 7 bases, with 17 bases spanning the gap. The CDR3, as DNA: TGTGCCAGCTCCTTGGTGGGGGCTGGTGGCTACACCTTC. Residues: CASSLVGAGGYTF.